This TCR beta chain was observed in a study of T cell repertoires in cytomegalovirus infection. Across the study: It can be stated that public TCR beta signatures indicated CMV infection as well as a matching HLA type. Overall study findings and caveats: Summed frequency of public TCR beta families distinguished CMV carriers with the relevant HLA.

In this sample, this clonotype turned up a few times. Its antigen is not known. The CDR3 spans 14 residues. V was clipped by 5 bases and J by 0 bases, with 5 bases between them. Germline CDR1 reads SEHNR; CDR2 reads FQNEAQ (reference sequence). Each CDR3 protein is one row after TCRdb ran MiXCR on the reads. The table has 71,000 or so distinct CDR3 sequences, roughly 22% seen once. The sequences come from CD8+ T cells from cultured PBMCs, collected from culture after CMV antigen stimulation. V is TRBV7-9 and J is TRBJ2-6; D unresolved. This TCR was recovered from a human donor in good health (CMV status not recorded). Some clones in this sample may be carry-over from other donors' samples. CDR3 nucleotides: TGTGCCAGCAGCCGGAACTCTGGGGCCAACGTCCTGACTTTC. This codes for CASSRNSGANVLTF. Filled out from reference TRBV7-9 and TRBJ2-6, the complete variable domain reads DTGVSQNPRHKITKRGQNVTFRCDPISEHNRLYWYRQTLGQGPEFLTYFQNEAQLEKSRLLSDRFSAERPKGSFSTLEIQRTEQGDSAMYLCASSRNSGANVLTFGAGSRLTVL.